This TCR beta chain was sequenced in a study of shared clonotypes between healthy human individuals (dated by TCRdb to 2020 to 2021). Notes on the research overall: The cohort included a few men and two women between 18 and 49 years of age. To estimate repertoire size and how much clonotypes are shared between individuals, the study performed deep sequencing of blood TCR repertoires from a few healthy adults. Different laboratories and diverse techniques were used to prepare libraries and sequence TCR repertoires, to increase sequencing depth and limit assay-specific biases. Per donor, leukapheresis produced somewhere between about 0.94 and 9.5 billion PBMCs.

TCR CDR3 regions were amplified from genomic DNA by multiplex PCR using the deep immunoSEQ assay. Extracted genomic DNA from each cell subset was distributed evenly across all wells of several immunoSEQ 96-well plates, and each plate was treated as a replicate. For unsorted PBMC, approximately 0.3 ug of genomic DNA, equivalent to approximately 28,000 T cell genomes, went into each replicate PCR. Unsorted PBMC genomic DNA was sequenced across ten immunoSEQ deep assay plates. Purified libraries were quantified with a Qubit 3.0 fluorometer, sized on a Bioanalyzer 2100, and re-quantified with the KAPA Library Quantification kit. Each immunoSEQ 96-well plate was sequenced on its own single-read 150-cycle Illumina NextSeq 550 flow cell. As for the original processing: Because only junctional sequences without quality scores were contained in the immunoSEQ output, filtering matching that applied to full-length reads could not be performed. To assign V/J genes and CDR3, sequences were annotated against IMGT germline references using PyIR, a Python wrapper for IgBLAST v1.9. Reads were removed for weak V/J assignments (E-value above 1e-6), missing CDR3, stop codons, out-of-frame junctions, or ambiguous translated residues. V3J clonotypes were defined by identical inferred V gene, J gene, and CDR3 amino acid sequence. Percentage overlap between repertoires was calculated by dividing the number of shared unique clonotypes by the size of the smaller repertoire. Richness of each repertoire was evaluated using RTK rarefaction, the Chao1 estimator, and Recon v2.1 estimates of unobserved clonotypes. TCRdb carries this immuneACCESS record with in-frame sequences only. Its versions omit some clonotypes, under half of them owing to an unresolved V gene in the studies checked, with the rest unexplained. V and J calls and clone size come straight from that table; D and trimming were deduced from the DNA. The sample data list approximately 500,000 clones, and approximately 81% of these were observed just once. The ten largest clonotypes hold more than 9.5% of the sample.

The donors were healthy, HIV-negative adults with no recently reported acute infections or vaccinations. Every donor was a Caucasian adult residing in Nashville, Tennessee, USA. For unsorted samples, tens of millions of PBMCs were counted, and genomic DNA was extracted using the QIAamp DNA Blood Mini kit. Blood was collected by leukapheresis, and PBMCs were isolated by Ficoll-Histopaque density gradient centrifugation and then cryopreserved in liquid nitrogen vapor phase. What the research found in general, with its limitations: Only blood was sampled, and tissue TCR repertoires likely differ from those in blood. Pairwise subsampling led to the expectation that sequencing depth would affect the degree of clonotype sharing among donors. The small number of donors limited the genetic and exposure-history diversity represented.

To note about this clone: Its antigen is still unknown. Qualities for individual bases were not recorded, and no much larger clone is one base off.

Sequencing was carried out using PBMCs. This TCR came from a woman aged 40 to 50 in good health. Some clones in this sample may be carry-over from other donors' samples.

The CDR3 here reads CASSTLGREDEKLFF. The DNA sequence is given as TGTGCCAGCAGTACCCTGGGGAGGGAGGATGAAAAACTGTTTTTT. The rearranged segments are TRBV7-8 and TRBJ1-4, with the D gene call left open. The CDR3, cysteine through phenylalanine, is 15 amino acids long. The CDR3 DNA has 45 bases and is translated from base 1. CDR1 and CDR2, per the germline V gene, are SGHVS and FQNEAQ. Between the V and J ends, shortened by 6 bases and 6 bases respectively, the junction contains 17 bases.